This T cell receptor beta chain stems from a study of blood T cell repertoires in COVID-19. Looking at the study overall: Samples of COVID-19 (acute and convalescent) were obtained from the United States, Italy and Spain. Sample material is recorded as cDNA or gDNA derived from T cells, B-cell-depleted T cells, or PBMCs.

Generated by immunoSEQ multiplex PCR, the TCRdb table keeps only in-frame clones and is missing some. The sample holds some 150,000 clones, 75% to 90% seen once. CDR3 length: 16 amino acids. The chain is built from TRBV21-1 and TRBJ2-7; the D call of TRBD2 is as the table states it, not checked on the DNA. TRBV21-1 is flagged as a pseudogene. The sample was peripheral blood. The source is a human donor in a cohort sampled during active COVID-19. CDR3 loop: CASTPQLGWRFYEQYF. The CDR3 DNA reads as TGTGCCAGCACACCTCAATTGGGGTGGAGGTTCTACGAGCAGTACTTC.